A single sample is the source of the 27 T cell receptor beta chains below, sequenced in a study of cytomegalovirus exposure and HLA in healthy donors. PCR involved 60 Vbeta and 13 Jbeta primers. Libraries were prepared by immunoSEQ multiplex PCR; TCRdb keeps only in-frame clonotypes and omits some of them. Of some 150,000 clones in the sample, about three quarters were seen once. The specimen sequenced was PBMCs. These TCRs come from a female donor in good health and CMV-seropositive.

The count of this clone is one. The rearrangement links TRBV11-2 to TRBJ2-7, with 11 bases matching TRBD2. The CDR3 sequence is 16 residues long. Germline lookup yields CDR1 SGHAT and CDR2 FQNNGV. The V and J ends lost 0 bases and 3 bases, in that order; junction bases with no gene match: 4. Here the CDR3 DNA reads TGTGCCAGCAGCTTAGATCTAGCGGGAGGACTCTACGAGCAGTACTTC. It translates to CASSLDLAGGLYEQYF.

This rearrangement joins TRBV28 to TRBJ2-7, with TRBD2 matching 8 bases. Germline trimming cut 6 bases from V and 4 bases from J; bases unmatched to any gene: 8. Germline CDR1 is MDHEN and CDR2 is SYDVKM. The CDR3 is made up of 14 amino acids. CDR3 bases: TGTGCCAGCAGCCCCCGGGGGGGGGAGTACGAGCAGTACTTC. This translates into CASSPRGGEYEQYF.

The CDR3 here is CASRMGTQSNQPQHF. The CDR3 DNA reads TGTGCCAGCAGAATGGGGACTCAAAGCAATCAGCCCCAGCATTTT. This chain uses TRBV6-5 with TRBJ1-5; a weak D match, TRBD1 (5 bases). Germline CDR1 is MNHEY and CDR2 is SVGAGI. V was cut by 6 bases and J by 1 base, with 13 bases left in between. The CDR3 sequence is 15 residues long.

The chain is built from TRBV10-1 and TRBJ2-1; TRBD1 might be the D (6 bases). Germline-derived CDR1 and CDR2 are WNHNN and SYGVQD (reference sequence). The CDR3 is 16 residues long. V lost 2 bases to trimming and J lost 9 bases, with 20 bases between them. The CDR3 DNA is TGCGCCAGCAGTGAGGGAAGTGGGACATCGTACCTTGAGCAGTTCTTC. Encoded protein: CASSEGSGTSYLEQFF.

CDR3 region: CASSFDLRDYFLTDTQYF. The CDR3 DNA is TGTGCCAGCAGCTTCGATCTCCGGGACTACTTTTTAACAGATACGCAGTATTTT. This rearrangement joins TRBV7-9 to TRBJ2-3; 7 nucleotides align to TRBD2. Germline V gene sequence: CDR1 SEHNR, CDR2 FQNEAQ (reference sequence). CDR3 size: 18 residues. The trim removed 3 bases at V and 3 bases at J, leaving 15 bases unmatched.

This clone has a single count. V gene TRBV5-6 combines with J gene TRBJ1-2, with a weak D call TRBD1 (6 bases). V shed 4 bases and J shed 4 bases, with 20 bases lying between them. The CDR3 is 16 amino acids. CDR1 is SGHDT and CDR2 is YYEEEE in the germline V gene. CDR3 sequence (DNA): TGTGCCAGCAGCGGGAAAAGCGGACAGACCATCTATGGCTACACCTTC. Protein product: CASSGKSGQTIYGYTF.

The table lists this clone with a few counts. In DNA, the CDR3 is TGTGCCAGCAGTTTATCAGCGGGAGGGGCAGATACGCAGTATTTT. Its protein is CASSLSAGGADTQYF. This chain uses TRBV27 with TRBJ2-3; the match to TRBD2 covers 10 bases. The CDR3 extends over 15 amino acids. Germline V lookup: CDR1 MNHEY, CDR2 SMNVEV (reference sequence). Germline trimming cut 0 bases from V and 4 bases from J; bases unmatched to any gene: 1.

The J gene is TRBJ2-7, the V gene TRBV28, with 7 bases fitting TRBD2. Trimming removed 2 bases from V and 1 base from J; junction bases left unmatched: 5. This CDR3 contains 15 residues. Germline CDR1 MDHEN, CDR2 SYDVKM. The CDR3 sequence: CASSLEAGISYEQYF. DNA for the CDR3: TGTGCCAGCAGTTTAGAAGCGGGGATTTCCTACGAGCAGTACTTC.

This chain joins TRBV5-6 and TRBJ1-5; TRBD1 matches 8 bases. The J segment lost 2 bases and the V segment lost 6 bases, leaving 4 bases of the junction unmatched. The CDR3 totals 14 residues. Germline V gene lookup returns CDR1 SGHDT and CDR2 YYEEEE. CDR3 nucleotides: TGTGCCAGCACTCAGGGGGCAGGCAATCAGCCCCAGCATTTT. Translation gives CASTQGAGNQPQHF. Full variable domain (remainder filled in from reference TRBV5-6 and TRBJ1-5): DAGVTQSPTHLIKTRGQQVTLRCSPKSGHDTVSWYQQALGQGPQFIFQYYEEEERQRGNFPDRFSGHQFPNYSSELNVNALLLGDSALYLCASTQGAGNQPQHFGDGTRLSIL.

The chain is built from TRBV7-7 and TRBJ2-2; D might be TRBD2 (7 bases). Per germline, CDR1 SSHAT and CDR2 FNYEAQ (reference sequence). The CDR3 is 16 residues long. V was pared by 5 bases and J by 2 bases, with 15 bases between. CDR3 loop: CASSQAGHFNTGELFF. As DNA, the CDR3 is TGTGCCAGCAGCCAAGCGGGACACTTCAACACCGGGGAGCTGTTTTTT.

As DNA, the CDR3 is TGCGCCAGCAGCTTCGAGCCGGGACAGGGAATAAACATTCAGTACTTC. This gives the protein CASSFEPGQGINIQYF. The gene calls are TRBV5-1 and TRBJ2-4, with 9 bases fitting TRBD1. The germline CDR1 and CDR2 sequences are SGHRS and YFSETQ. CDR3 size: 16 residues. Trimming removed 2 bases from V and 6 bases from J; junction bases left unmatched: 9.

The rearrangement joins TRBV28 to TRBJ2-7, with D tentatively TRBD1 (6 bases). V was cut by 8 bases and J by 2 bases, with 10 bases left in between. Germline V gives CDR1 MDHEN, CDR2 SYDVKM. The CDR3 consists of 12 residues. The CDR3 loop is CASQGIAYEQYF. In DNA form, the CDR3 reads TGTGCCAGCCAGGGGATCGCCTACGAGCAGTACTTC.

The chain joins TRBV12-5 to TRBJ1-5; perhaps TRBD1 as D (5 bases). V lost 0 bases and J 5 bases, leaving 17 bases between the germline ends. Germline V gives CDR1 LGHNT, CDR2 FRNRAP. This CDR3 is 17 amino acids long. The CDR3 DNA follows: TGTGCTAGTGGTTTGGTACGGGGGGTAGGGGTCGATCAGCCCCAGCATTTT. Protein product: CASGLVRGVGVDQPQHF.

The chain is built from TRBV27 and TRBJ2-1; D gene ambiguous. Germline values: CDR1 MNHEY, CDR2 SMNVEV (reference sequence). The CDR3 covers 12 residues. V was clipped by 4 bases and J by 7 bases, with 8 bases between them. The CDR3 protein is CASSSRRNEQFF. In nucleotides, the CDR3 is TGTGCCAGCAGTTCGCGGCGGAATGAGCAGTTCTTC.

This clone turned up a few times. CDR3 coding DNA: TGTGCCAGCAGCTTTACATGGGGGGGGACAGATACGCAGTATTTT. Translation: CASSFTWGGTDTQYF. V and J are TRBV7-2 and TRBJ2-3; the match to TRBD2 covers 7 bases. Looked up from germline, CDR1 is SGHTA and CDR2 is FQGNSA. With V trimmed by 3 bases and J by 3 bases, 6 bases remained unmatched. This CDR3 is built from 15 residues.

The rearrangement uses TRBV2 and TRBJ2-5; possibly TRBD2 for D (7 bases). The germline V and J ends were trimmed by 6 bases and 4 bases, with 12 bases remaining between them. CDR1 and CDR2 (germline): SNHLY, FYNNEI. This CDR3 is 13 amino acids long. The CDR3 sequence is CASSKGGGETQYF. CDR3 bases: TGTGCCAGCAGCAAGGGAGGGGGAGAGACCCAGTACTTC. The whole variable domain, remainder taken from reference TRBV2 and TRBJ2-5, is EPEVTQTPSHQVTQMGQEVILRCVPISNHLYFYWYRQILGQKVEFLVSFYNNEISEKSEIFDDQFSVERPDGSNFTLKIRSTKLEDSAMYFCASSKGGGETQYFGPGTRLLVL.

The genes are TRBV5-1 and TRBJ2-3; the D gene is possibly TRBD2 (7 bases). This CDR3 spans 16 amino acids. V was clipped by 0 bases and J by 0 bases, with 11 bases between them. Germline V gene lookup returns CDR1 SGHRS and CDR2 YFSETQ. For the CDR3, the DNA is TGCGCCAGCAGCTTGGTAGGGGGGGCTAGCACAGATACGCAGTATTTT. This encodes CASSLVGGASTDTQYF.

The chain uses TRBV28 and TRBJ1-2; D not resolved. The CDR3 contains 15 residues. V lost 3 bases and J lost 8, with 19 bases in between. Germline CDR1 MDHEN, CDR2 SYDVKM. This chain's CDR3 is CASSLEWEGAWGYTF. The CDR3 DNA reads as TGTGCCAGCAGTTTGGAGTGGGAGGGAGCGTGGGGCTACACCTTC.

The chain combines TRBV7-9 with TRBJ2-1, with TRBD2 as a possible D gene (6 bases). The CDR3 totals 16 residues. Per the germline V gene, CDR1 is SEHNR and CDR2 is FQNEAQ (reference sequence). V was trimmed by 1 base and J by 6 bases, leaving 16 bases between them. CDR3 protein: CASSLGPPEGSNEQFF. The DNA of the CDR3 is TGTGCCAGCAGCTTAGGACCCCCGGAGGGTAGCAATGAGCAGTTCTTC.

This chain uses TRBV30 with TRBJ1-3, with D unclear. CDR3 length: 14 residues. Trimming removed 2 bases from V and 0 bases from J, with 8 bases in between. Germline V CDR1 and CDR2: GTSNPN, SVGIG (reference sequence). CDR3 DNA: TGTGCCTGGAGTTACTCCACCTCTGGAAACACCATATATTTT. This encodes CAWSYSTSGNTIYF. The whole variable domain, filled in from reference TRBV30 and TRBJ1-3, reads SQTIHQWPATLVQPVGSPLSLECTVEGTSNPNLYWYRQAAGRGLQLLFYSVGIGQISSEVPQNLSASRPQDRQFILSSKKLLLSDSGFYLCAWSYSTSGNTIYFGEGSWLTVV.

The gene calls are TRBV7-9 and TRBJ1-1; the match to TRBD1 covers 9 bases. CDR3 length equals 16 residues. Losses at the gene ends were 5 bases for V and 0 bases for J; bases not matched to a gene: 7. Germline V gives CDR1 SEHNR, CDR2 FQNEAQ (reference sequence). The CDR3 loop reads CASSEGTGLMNTEAFF. The CDR3 DNA reads TGTGCCAGCAGCGAAGGGACAGGGCTTATGAACACTGAAGCTTTCTTT. Looking up the rest from reference TRBV7-9 and TRBJ1-1 gives the full variable domain: DTGVSQNPRHKITKRGQNVTFRCDPISEHNRLYWYRQTLGQGPEFLTYFQNEAQLEKSRLLSDRFSAERPKGSFSTLEIQRTEQGDSAMYLCASSEGTGLMNTEAFFGQGTRLTVV.

This chain joins TRBV6-5 and TRBJ2-1, with 9 nucleotides matching TRBD2. CDR3 length: 15 amino acids. V lost 5 bases and J lost 0; bases outside the gene matches: 2. CDR1 is MNHEY and CDR2 is SVGAGI in the germline V gene. CDR3 loop: CASSVSGSSYNEQFF. The CDR3 nucleotides read TGTGCCAGCAGTGTTAGCGGGAGCTCCTACAATGAGCAGTTCTTC.

V usage is TRBV7-2 and J usage is TRBJ1-1; D uncertain. V was cut by 3 bases and J by 1 base, with 9 bases left in between. CDR3 length equals 14 residues. In germline, CDR1 is SGHTA, CDR2 FQGNSA. The CDR3 DNA follows: TGTGCCAGCAGCTTTTCAGGCCGGAACACTGAAGCTTTCTTT. Translation gives CASSFSGRNTEAFF. The complete variable domain, with remaining parts taken from reference TRBV7-2 and TRBJ1-1, reads GAGVSQSPSNKVTEKGKDVELRCDPISGHTALYWYRQSLGQGLEFLIYFQGNSAPDKSGLPSDRFSAERTGGSVSTLTIQRTQQEDSAVYLCASSFSGRNTEAFFGQGTRLTVV.

The chain uses TRBV9 and TRBJ2-7; weak D call: TRBD1 (5 bases). Germline V lookup: CDR1 SGDLS, CDR2 YYNGEE. The CDR3 is made up of 17 amino acids. The germline V and J ends were trimmed by 0 bases and 6 bases, with 22 bases remaining between them. The CDR3 reads CASSVGGETRGYGEQYF. The CDR3 DNA reads as TGTGCCAGCAGCGTAGGAGGAGAGACAAGGGGCTATGGCGAGCAGTACTTC. The full variable domain, in which reference TRBV9 and TRBJ2-7 provide the parts outside the CDR3, is DSGVTQTPKHLITATGQRVTLRCSPRSGDLSVYWYQQSLDQGLQFLIQYYNGEERAKGNILERFSAQQFPDLHSELNLSSLELGDSALYFCASSVGGETRGYGEQYFGPGTRLTVT.

J is TRBJ2-7 and V is TRBV5-1; TRBD1 is a possible D gene (6 bases). Germline CDR1 reads SGHRS; CDR2 reads YFSETQ. V shed 4 bases and J shed 0 bases, with 14 bases lying between them. CDR3 length equals 15 residues. The DNA for the CDR3 is TGCGCCAGCAGCCCAGATAGGGGGTACTCCTACGAGCAGTACTTC. Amino acid sequence: CASSPDRGYSYEQYF. The entire variable domain, with the rest obtained from reference TRBV5-1 and TRBJ2-7, is as follows: KAGVTQTPRYLIKTRGQQVTLSCSPISGHRSVSWYQQTPGQGLQFLFEYFSETQRNKGNFPGRFSGRQFSNSRSEMNVSTLELGDSALYLCASSPDRGYSYEQYFGPGTRLTVT.

The chain links TRBV4-1 to TRBJ2-5, with D perhaps TRBD1 (5 bases). With 1 base removed from V and 2 bases from J, the gap between germline ends came to 8 bases. Germline V gene lookup returns CDR1 MGHRA and CDR2 YSYEKL. The CDR3 runs 14 residues. The CDR3 is CASSQGQRQETQYF. CDR3 DNA sequence: TGCGCCAGCAGCCAAGGACAGAGACAAGAGACCCAGTACTTC.

The rearrangement uses TRBV7-3 and TRBJ1-1; D is perhaps TRBD1 (5 bases). V lost 2 bases to trimming and J lost 1 base, with 5 bases between them. Germline values: CDR1 SGHTA, CDR2 FQGTGA. The CDR3 covers 13 residues. The CDR3: CASSLDRNTEAFF. CDR3 coding DNA: TGTGCCAGCAGCTTAGACAGGAACACTGAAGCTTTCTTT.